This T cell receptor (beta chain) was sequenced for a study of shared clonotypes between healthy human individuals. Memory CD4+ cells were the fraction left after CD45RA+ naive selection. The V and J ends lost 2 bases and 3 bases, in that order; junction bases with no gene match: 4. This CDR3 comprises 15 residues. The germline V gene encodes CDR1 SGHNT and CDR2 YYREEE (reference sequence). Profiled with immunoSEQ multiplex PCR; TCRdb holds only in-frame clones, not every one. This table holds over a million clones, more than 65% found once. The source material was memory CD4+ T cells sorted from blood. Subset defined: CD45RA-negative fraction. This clonotype was obtained from a man younger than 35 in good health. The chain has TRBV5-4 and TRBJ2-1, with 8 bases lining up with TRBD1. CDR3 sequence reads: CASSFGTGGYNEQFF. In DNA form, the CDR3 reads TGTGCCAGCAGCTTCGGGACAGGAGGCTACAATGAGCAGTTCTTC.